These 32 T cell receptor beta chains were all obtained from the same sample, sequenced in a study of T cell changes during pregnancy in multiple sclerosis. Some clones are missing from TCRdb's copy, which holds only in-frame ones; the method was immunoSEQ multiplex PCR. The sample includes around 60,000 clones, 93% of them seen just once. The sequences come from peripheral blood, collected after pregnancy. All receptors come from a female donor with multiple sclerosis, enrolled in a pregnancy study.

In its sample, this clone ranks as medium-sized. The J gene is TRBJ1-4, the V gene TRBV10-1; 7 nucleotides match TRBD1. CDR3 length equals 14 residues. The trim removed 6 bases at V and 7 bases at J, leaving 8 bases unmatched. Germline V CDR1 and CDR2: WNHNN, SYGVQD (reference sequence). The CDR3 sequence is CASSLDRRREKLFF. CDR3 DNA: TGCGCCAGCAGCCTGGACAGGAGGCGTGAAAAACTGTTTTTT.

This chain joins TRBV5-1 and TRBJ2-1; 9 bases match TRBD2. The CDR3 consists of 16 residues. The V gene's germline CDR1 is SGHRS and CDR2 YFSETQ. Germline trimming cut 1 base from V and 4 bases from J; bases unmatched to any gene: 6. CDR3 nucleotides: TGCGCCAGCAGCTTGTCTAGGCTAGCGGGATACAATGAGCAGTTCTTC. Protein product: CASSLSRLAGYNEQFF.

The genes are TRBV14 and TRBJ1-3; the D is unclear. The CDR3 runs to 14 residues. Trimming removed 4 bases at V and 0 bases at J, with 7 bases between. Germline-derived CDR1 and CDR2 are SGHDN and FVKESK. The CDR3 nucleotides read TGTGCCAGCAGCCCCGTCGGCTCTGGAAACACCATATATTTT. Its translation is CASSPVGSGNTIYF.

This chain joins TRBV7-2 and TRBJ2-3; TRBD1 agrees at 7 bases. V trimming: 1 base; J trimming: 2 bases; junction bases outside the gene matches: 6. The CDR3 loop spans 16 amino acids. Germline V gene sequence: CDR1 SGHTA, CDR2 FQGNSA. The CDR3 sequence: CASSLVATGNTDTQYF. The CDR3 DNA reads TGTGCCAGCAGCTTAGTTGCGACAGGGAACACAGATACGCAGTATTTT.

The gene calls are TRBV19 and TRBJ2-6; D is possibly TRBD1 (5 bases). This CDR3 contains 16 residues. Trimming cost V 10 bases and J 1 base, with 17 bases left between them. Germline CDR1 LNHDA, CDR2 SQIVND (reference sequence). The CDR3 is CATTPSAGSGANVLTF. The CDR3 region has the DNA TGTGCCACCACACCCTCTGCAGGGTCTGGGGCCAACGTCCTGACTTTC.

The CDR3 here is CASSGLALEQFF. In DNA form, the CDR3 reads TGTGCCAGCAGTGGCCTAGCTTTGGAGCAGTTCTTC. This chain links TRBV6-5 with TRBJ2-1, with D possibly TRBD2 on 5 matching bases. V was shortened by 5 bases and J by 10 bases, with 12 bases between the two germline ends. The CDR3 length is 12 residues. Looked up from germline, CDR1 is MNHEY and CDR2 is SVGAGI.

The V gene is TRBV28, the J gene TRBJ1-2; TRBD1 agrees at 8 bases. Germline V gene sequence: CDR1 MDHEN, CDR2 SYDVKM. V lost 6 bases and J lost 4; bases outside the gene matches: 7. The length of the CDR3 is 14 residues. The chain's CDR3 is CASRSGGAGYGYTF. CDR3 bases: TGTGCCAGCAGGTCAGGGGGCGCTGGCTATGGCTACACCTTC.

The genes are TRBV7-9 and TRBJ2-1, with TRBD2 matching 9 bases. With 1 base clipped from V and 0 bases from J, the junction kept 10 bases outside the gene matches. CDR1 and CDR2 (germline): SEHNR, FQNEAQ (reference sequence). The CDR3 length is 19 residues. CDR3 bases: TGTGCCAGCAGCTTAGGTATCGGGCTAGCGGGACCCTCCTACAATGAGCAGTTCTTC. Translating gives CASSLGIGLAGPSYNEQFF.

The rearrangement links TRBV7-9 to TRBJ2-7, with TRBD1 identical over 7 bases. J was trimmed by 5 bases and V by 2 bases; bases with no gene match: 6. The CDR3 covers 14 residues. Per the germline V gene, CDR1 is SEHNR and CDR2 is FQNEAQ (reference sequence). The CDR3 region is CASSLSGRGHEQYF. The CDR3 region has the DNA TGTGCCAGCAGCTTATCTGGTAGGGGGCACGAGCAGTACTTC.

V and J are TRBV30 and TRBJ2-2, with D maybe TRBD1 (5 bases). This CDR3 has 16 residues. CDR1 and CDR2 (germline): GTSNPN, SVGIG (reference sequence). V was cut by 1 base and J by 0 bases, with 12 bases left in between. In nucleotides, the CDR3 is TGTGCCTGGAGTGCAGGGTACCCCGCGAACACCGGGGAGCTGTTTTTT. Its protein product is CAWSAGYPANTGELFF.

V and J are TRBV5-8 and TRBJ1-4, with a tentative D call TRBD1 (6 bases). The CDR3 has 14 amino acids. The V and J ends lost 3 bases and 4 bases respectively, with 10 bases between them. CDR1 is SGHTS, CDR2 YDEGEE, per germline. The CDR3 region is CASSSGQNNEKLFF. The CDR3, as DNA: TGTGCCAGCAGCTCTGGACAGAATAATGAAAAACTGTTTTTT.

The V and J genes are TRBV7-9 and TRBJ2-6; TRBD1 aligns across 8 bases. V shed 2 bases and J 0 bases; nucleotides not matched to a gene: 6. Germline V gives CDR1 SEHNR, CDR2 FQNEAQ (reference sequence). The CDR3 sequence is 18 residues long. The CDR3 coding sequence is TGTGCCAGCAGCTTATGGACAGGGCTACGCTCTGGGGCCAACGTCCTGACTTTC. This codes for CASSLWTGLRSGANVLTF.

The V gene is TRBV11-2, the J gene TRBJ2-5; 8 nucleotides agree with TRBD2. Per the germline V gene, CDR1 is SGHAT and CDR2 is FQNNGV. The trim removed 2 bases at V and 4 bases at J, leaving 3 bases unmatched. The CDR3 totals 14 residues. The CDR3 DNA reads TGTGCCAGCAGCTTAAGCGGGAGAGGAGAGACCCAGTACTTC. It is translated as CASSLSGRGETQYF.

The V call is TRBV19, the J call TRBJ1-2, with 7 nucleotides matching TRBD1. The J segment lost 4 bases and the V segment lost 7 bases, leaving 12 bases of the junction unmatched. CDR3 size: 15 residues. CDR1 LNHDA and CDR2 SQIVND come from the germline V gene (reference sequence). In nucleotides, the CDR3 is TGTGCCAGTATCCTGACAGGGCTTAACCCCTATGGCTACACCTTC. This sequence encodes CASILTGLNPYGYTF.

The gene calls are TRBV9 and TRBJ2-3; D remains ambiguous. The CDR3 covers 16 residues. Germline CDR1 SGDLS, CDR2 YYNGEE. Trimming took 4 bases from V and 3 from J, leaving 18 bases between them. The CDR3, as DNA: TGTGCCAGCAGCCCCCGACTCGCCGACCTGACAGATACGCAGTATTTT. This gives the protein CASSPRLADLTDTQYF.

J is TRBJ2-1 and V is TRBV6-6; 10 nucleotides line up with TRBD1. Germline assignment: CDR1 MNHNY and CDR2 SVGAGI (reference sequence). The CDR3 runs to 16 residues. With V trimmed by 2 bases and J by 3 bases, 4 bases remained unmatched. CDR3 coding DNA: TGTGCCAGCAGTTACCTAGGACAGGGGGTCTACAATGAGCAGTTCTTC. Encoded protein: CASSYLGQGVYNEQFF.

This CDR3 is CASSNQGVPSYEQYF. The CDR3 region has the DNA TGTGCCAGCAGCAACCAGGGGGTTCCATCCTACGAGCAGTACTTC. The genes are TRBV5-4 and TRBJ2-7; 7 bases align to TRBD1. The CDR3 loop spans 15 amino acids. The germline CDR1 and CDR2 sequences are SGHNT and YYREEE (reference sequence). V dropped 4 bases and J dropped 1; count of bases not matched to a gene: 8.

The V call is TRBV2, the J call TRBJ2-2, with 12 bases aligning to TRBD2. After removal of 5 bases from V and 0 bases from J, the junction contained 1 base not matched to a gene. The CDR3 consists of 16 residues. Germline CDR1 is SNHLY and CDR2 is FYNNEI. The CDR3 protein is CASSRTSGANTGELFF. CDR3 DNA: TGTGCCAGCAGTCGGACTAGCGGGGCGAACACCGGGGAGCTGTTTTTT. Full variable domain (outside the CDR3, taken from reference TRBV2 and TRBJ2-2): EPEVTQTPSHQVTQMGQEVILRCVPISNHLYFYWYRQILGQKVEFLVSFYNNEISEKSEIFDDQFSVERPDGSNFTLKIRSTKLEDSAMYFCASSRTSGANTGELFFGEGSRLTVL.

V usage is TRBV10-3 and J usage is TRBJ2-7; 13 nucleotides agree with TRBD2. The ends lost 0 bases at V and 7 bases at J; junction bases unmatched: 9. The germline V gene encodes CDR1 ENHRY and CDR2 SYGVKD. CDR3 length: 17 amino acids. The DNA for the CDR3 is TGTGCCATCAGTGAGTCGGCGGGGGGACTAGCGGGAAAAGAGCAGTACTTC. Translating it yields CAISESAGGLAGKEQYF.

J is TRBJ2-1 and V is TRBV28; possible D gene TRBD1, 5 bases. V was cut by 8 bases and J by 3 bases, with 11 bases left in between. This CDR3 region has 13 residues. Looked up from germline, CDR1 is MDHEN and CDR2 is SYDVKM. CDR3 coding DNA: TGTGCCAGCGAAGGGGATTACTACAATGAGCAGTTCTTC. Translating it yields CASEGDYYNEQFF.

The chain combines TRBV6-6 with TRBJ2-7, with TRBD2 matching over 7 bases. The germline V gene has CDR1 MNHNY and CDR2 SVGAGI (reference sequence). The V gene end was trimmed by 2 bases and the J gene end by 5 bases; junction bases not matched to a gene: 3. The CDR3 is 13 residues long. This chain's CDR3 is CASSYPSGNEQYF. The DNA of the CDR3 is TGTGCCAGCAGTTACCCGAGCGGGAACGAGCAGTACTTC.

This sequence joins TRBV27 and TRBJ1-1; a weak D match, TRBD1 (5 bases). Germline CDR1 reads MNHEY; CDR2 reads SMNVEV (reference sequence). With 1 base removed from V and 1 base from J, the gap between germline ends came to 10 bases. The CDR3 extends over 15 amino acids. The CDR3 region is CASSLWGAKNTEAFF. In DNA form, the CDR3 reads TGTGCCAGCAGTTTATGGGGCGCAAAGAACACTGAAGCTTTCTTT.

Concerning this clone: At one end the junction does not follow the germline gene, possibly because of a read error. CDR3 loop: CASSLVTGNTGELFF. The CDR3 coding sequence is TGTGCTAGCAGCTTAGTTACAGGGAACACCGGGGAGCTGTTTTTT. The chain links TRBV7-7 to TRBJ2-2; D is perhaps TRBD1 (5 bases). CDR3 size: 15 residues. CDR1 is SSHAT, CDR2 FNYEAQ, per germline (reference sequence). Together with reference TRBV7-7 and TRBJ2-2, the CDR3 gives the full variable domain: GAGVSQSPRYKVTKRGQDVTLRCDPISSHATLYWYQQALGQGPEFLTYFNYEAQPDKSGLPSDRFSAERPEGSISTLTIQRTEQRDSAMYRCASSLVTGNTGELFFGEGSRLTVL.

This CDR3 is CARGGEDSYNEQFF. The CDR3 DNA sequence: TGTGCAAGGGGGGGGGAGGACAGTTACAATGAGCAGTTCTTC. The chain combines TRBV2 with TRBJ2-1, with D maybe TRBD2 (7 bases). Looked up from germline, CDR1 is SNHLY and CDR2 is FYNNEI. The CDR3 runs 14 residues. The full variable domain, with the rest looked up from reference TRBV2 and TRBJ2-1, is EPEVTQTPSHQVTQMGQEVILRCVPISNHLYFYWYRQILGQKVEFLVSFYNNEISEKSEIFDDQFSVERPDGSNFTLKIRSTKLEDSAMYFCARGGEDSYNEQFFGPGTRLTVL.

This chain connects TRBV28 to TRBJ1-5; D is uncertain. Deletions cut 6 bases from V and 6 bases from J, with 12 bases between. The CDR3 length is 13 residues. Germline V gene lookup returns CDR1 MDHEN and CDR2 SYDVKM. DNA for the CDR3: TGTGCCAGCAGCTTTAGTATCGGTCAGCCCCAGCATTTT. Protein product: CASSFSIGQPQHF.

The chain recombines TRBV19 with TRBJ2-1; 11 bases agree with TRBD2. V dropped 7 bases and J dropped 3; count of bases not matched to a gene: 8. This CDR3 is built from 16 residues. In germline, CDR1 is LNHDA, CDR2 SQIVND (reference sequence). CDR3 residues: CASKRGGTSGYNEQFF. The CDR3 DNA reads as TGTGCCAGTAAAAGGGGCGGGACTAGCGGCTACAATGAGCAGTTCTTC.

This clone was recorded only once. CDR3 residues: CASSASTGTEAFF. The DNA for the CDR3 is TGTGCCAGCAGCGCGTCGACAGGAACTGAAGCTTTCTTT. The rearrangement uses TRBV9 and TRBJ1-1, with a weak D call TRBD1 (6 bases). CDR1 SGDLS and CDR2 YYNGEE come from the germline V gene. V was shortened by 3 bases and J by 5 bases, with 11 bases between the two germline ends. The CDR3 has 13 residues.

The gene calls are TRBV19 and TRBJ1-4; maybe TRBD1 (6 bases). Looked up from germline, CDR1 is LNHDA and CDR2 is SQIVND (reference sequence). V shed 6 bases and J shed 0 bases, with 17 bases lying between them. This CDR3 has 17 amino acids. CDR3 in amino acids: CASSLFSGAATNEKLFF. Written as DNA, the CDR3 is TGTGCCAGTAGCCTTTTTTCAGGGGCGGCAACTAATGAAAAACTGTTTTTT.

The gene calls are TRBV6-5 and TRBJ2-3, with 12 nucleotides matching TRBD1. Germline CDR1 reads MNHEY; CDR2 reads SVGAGI. V was pared by 2 bases and J by 4 bases, with 1 base of the junction left unmatched. The CDR3 runs 15 residues. The CDR3 DNA sequence: TGTGCCAGCAGTTACGGGACAGGGGGCGCAGATACGCAGTATTTT. Encoded protein: CASSYGTGGADTQYF.

V is TRBV5-4 and J is TRBJ1-1, with 7 bases matching TRBD1. This CDR3 comprises 14 residues. Germline CDR1 reads SGHNT; CDR2 reads YYREEE (reference sequence). V gave up 5 bases and J gave up 2 bases; unmatched junction bases: 6. CDR3 region: CASRMGQLNTEAFF. The CDR3 DNA follows: TGTGCCAGCAGGATGGGACAGCTAAACACTGAAGCTTTCTTT. The entire variable domain, with the rest obtained from reference TRBV5-4 and TRBJ1-1, is as follows: ETGVTQSPTHLIKTRGQQVTLRCSSQSGHNTVSWYQQALGQGPQFIFQYYREEENGRGNFPPRFSGLQFPNYSSELNVNALELDDSALYLCASRMGQLNTEAFFGQGTRLTVV.

The chain links TRBV5-1 to TRBJ1-2, with a possible D match to TRBD1 (6 bases). The CDR3 loop spans 14 amino acids. The ends were cut back, 4 bases at V and 5 bases at J, with 15 bases in the middle. Germline V CDR1 and CDR2: SGHRS, YFSETQ. This CDR3 is CASSRQSDSYGYTF. The DNA of the CDR3 is TGCGCCAGCAGCCGTCAATCGGACAGTTATGGCTACACCTTC.

The chain links TRBV9 to TRBJ2-7, with a weak D call TRBD2 (6 bases). The germline V gene has CDR1 SGDLS and CDR2 YYNGEE. The CDR3 covers 15 residues. Trimming cost V 0 bases and J 4 bases, with 14 bases left between them. CDR3 loop: CASSVGEEGWYEQYF. The DNA of the CDR3 is TGTGCCAGCAGCGTAGGCGAGGAGGGATGGTACGAGCAGTACTTC.